This passage covers 10 T cell receptor beta chains from one sample sequenced in a study of alternative splicing in chronic myeloid leukemia remission. Poly-A-selected mRNA from around 1 ug total RNA formed the libraries. TCRdb reworked the bulk RNA-seq reads into one entry per CDR3 protein, no DNA. The table has hundreds of distinct CDR3 sequences, approximately 97% seen once. Time point reported: chronic-phase CML before TKI therapy (screening/day 1). Material: PBMCs or total blood leukocytes (not recorded which), obtained at diagnosis. All receptors come from an adult with chronic myeloid leukemia.

The J gene is TRBJ2-3, the V gene TRBV20-1; TCRdb outputs TRBD2, but without DNA this stays unchecked. This CDR3 comprises 15 residues. CDR1 DFQATT and CDR2 SNEGSKA come from the germline V gene (reference sequence). CDR3 loop: CSALSQGEGPDTQYF.

The rearrangement joins TRBV11-2 to TRBJ2-7. From germline, CDR1 is SGHAT and CDR2 FQNNGV. The CDR3 has 16 amino acids. The CDR3 here is CASSLIQDTNPYEQYF.

This rearrangement joins TRBV19 to TRBJ1-5. Germline V CDR1 and CDR2: LNHDA, SQIVND (reference sequence). This CDR3 has 16 amino acids. The chain's CDR3 is CASSTARDRGNQPQHF. The full variable domain, its missing parts supplied by reference TRBV19 and TRBJ1-5, is DGGITQSPKYLFRKEGQNVTLSCEQNLNHDAMYWYRQDPGQGLRLIYYSQIVNDFQKGDIAEGYSVSREKKESFPLTVTSAQKNPTAFYLCASSTARDRGNQPQHFGDGTRLSIL.

The J gene is TRBJ1-2, the V gene TRBV27. The length of the CDR3 is 14 residues. Germline V gives CDR1 MNHEY, CDR2 SMNVEV (reference sequence). This chain's CDR3 is CASSFGSGYYGYTF.

Here the CDR3 reads CSVSRQNERYF. The rearrangement uses TRBV29-1 and TRBJ2-7. The CDR3 runs to 11 residues. The germline V gene encodes CDR1 SQVTM and CDR2 ANQGSEA.

The CDR3 protein is CASSQTGTSGRNNEQFF. The rearrangement links TRBV4-2 to TRBJ2-1; TCRdb gives TRBD2 as the D gene, but with no DNA this cannot be confirmed. Germline V gives CDR1 LGHNA, CDR2 YNFKEQ. The CDR3 runs to 17 residues.

The chain uses TRBV5-8 and TRBJ2-7; TCRdb indicates TRBD2, and absent DNA this call remains unverified. In germline, CDR1 is SGHTS, CDR2 YDEGEE. The CDR3 is made up of 18 amino acids. The CDR3 sequence: CASSLEGVRGDITYEQYF.

This chain uses TRBV29-1 with TRBJ1-4; TCRdb reports TRBD1, a call that lacks DNA to check it against. Germline-derived CDR1 and CDR2 are SQVTM and ANQGSEA. The CDR3 is 14 amino acids. The CDR3 is CSVFLTGVGEKLFF.

This chain links TRBV3-1 with TRBJ2-7. Germline V gives CDR1 LGHDT, CDR2 YNNKEL (reference sequence). The CDR3 has 12 residues. The CDR3 protein is CASSHLSYEQYF.

The V gene is TRBV20/OR9-2, the J gene TRBJ2-1; TCRdb's assignment of TRBD2 cannot be checked, as there is no DNA. TRBV20/OR9-2 is an open reading frame whose function is uncertain. This CDR3 is built from 15 residues. The CDR3 is CSARDPENSYNEQFF.